The clone carrying this TCR beta chain was observed once. What it recognizes is unknown. TCRB transcripts that were expressed got sequenced, as all of the isolated RNA had been reverse transcribed. Approximately 3.7 million reads per sample on average were obtained from naive, central memory and regulatory T cell samples. Some clones are missing from TCRdb's copy, which holds only in-frame ones; the method was immunoSEQ multiplex PCR. Of 25,000 to 30,000 clones in the sample, 50% to 65% were seen once. This sample is part of a study of beta chain features in type 1 diabetes. Study conclusions and caveats: Significant though moderate, a shortening of TCRB CDR3s appeared in all four CD4+ subsets of Type 1 diabetes patients.

The CDR3 loop spans 13 amino acids. Germline assignment: CDR1 SGHAT and CDR2 FQNNGV. The V segment lost 5 bases and the J segment 8 bases; nucleotides outside the gene matches: 5. Material for sequencing was Tregs from blood. The chain uses TRBV11-2 and TRBJ1-1, with 10 bases lining up with TRBD1. This receptor was identified in a woman aged 18-29 years with type 1 diabetes. The CDR3 sequence is CASSAGQGLEAFF. Written as DNA, the CDR3 is TGTGCCAGCAGCGCGGGACAGGGGCTAGAAGCTTTCTTT.